This T cell receptor (beta chain) was sequenced for a study of cytomegalovirus exposure and HLA in healthy donors. Study-level points and caveats: Most TCR beta V segments were productive about 90% or about 30% of the time in an earlier analysis. The classifier, whose performance was assessed in both the original and validation cohorts, reportedly diagnosed cytomegalovirus status with high specificity and sensitivity. CMV antigen specificity of three CMV-associated chains was confirmed in vitro. Rare sequences made up most TCRs, while some public TCRs were found in many donors.

From germline, CDR1 is LNHDA and CDR2 SQIVND (reference sequence). V gave up 3 bases and J gave up 4 bases, with 12 bases separating them. This CDR3 comprises 14 residues. Vbeta (60) and Jbeta (13) primers were used in the PCR. Sequencing was performed with immunoSEQ multiplex PCR; in TCRdb, only in-frame clones are kept and a portion is missing. In the table there are roughly 100,000 clones, around 61% of which are singletons. This clone was recorded once. Its antigen remains unidentified. Sequencing was performed on PBMCs. The receptor was derived from a woman aged 45-59 years in good health and CMV-seronegative. This chain links TRBV19 with TRBJ1-1; D is ambiguous. The CDR3 DNA reads as TGTGCCAGTAGTATTTTAGGCAGCGGCACTGAAGCTTTCTTT. As protein: CASSILGSGTEAFF.